This T cell receptor beta chain was identified in a study of T cells in Graves' hyperthyroidism and ophthalmopathy. Findings and limits, study-wide: Model-based prediction identified ophthalmopathy a median around 6.5 months prior to its onset.

On this clonotype itself: Its antigen is unidentified. At one of its ends the junction is not consistent with the germline gene, which may arise from a read error.

CDR3 length equals 9 residues. Germline V gives CDR1 SGHVS, CDR2 FQNEAQ. Lactation, pregnancy, other autoimmune disease or uncontrolled infection excluded patients. Amplified regions were TCR beta CDR3 sequences from RNA transcripts. Carried out on the TCR CDR3, a first-round RT-PCR used the HTBI primer set. From the multiplex PCR reads, TCRdb called clonotypes with MiXCR, one entry per CDR3 protein. The repertoire holds 75,000 to 100,000 distinct CDR3 sequences, 35% to 50% seen once, with roughly 10% in the top ten. The V and J genes are TRBV7-8 and TRBJ1-3; the D is unclear. Source material: peripheral blood or thyroid tissue (not recorded which). The TCR originated in a woman aged 25 to 45 with Graves' hyperthyroidism. The CDR3 sequence: CASSSSGDF. As DNA, the CDR3 is TGTGCCAGCAGCTCGAGCGGGGATTTT.